The clone carrying this TCR beta chain came up a few times. Its target is not known. This record belongs to a study of early T cells in non-severe SARS-CoV-2 infection. Study details: Alpha and beta chains were unpaired, from unsorted whole-blood bulk RNA.

Attachment of unique molecular identifiers to individual cDNA molecules was performed. TCRdb ran MiXCR on the 5' RACE reads and lists one entry per CDR3 protein. The sample carries some 37,000 distinct CDR3 sequences, approximately 9.1% recorded once. Overall study findings and caveats: Anti-spike CD8 responses were favored in VDJdb matching, and private and CD4 specificities were missed.

The CDR3 length is 21 residues. Trimming removed 6 bases from V and 1 base from J; junction bases left unmatched: 25. CDR1 SEHNR and CDR2 FQNEAQ come from the germline V gene (reference sequence). The receptor was isolated from an adult who was a healthcare worker with PCR-confirmed SARS-CoV-2 infection or an uninfected control (not recorded which). The chain employs TRBV7-9 and TRBJ2-7; TRBD1 aligns across 9 bases. Sequenced: whole blood. In DNA form, the CDR3 reads TGTGCCAGCAGTAACTCAAAAACCTCCGGGACAGGGTTTGTACGTTCCTACGAGCAGTACTTC. It codes for CASSNSKTSGTGFVRSYEQYF.